This TCR beta chain emerged from a study of cytomegalovirus exposure and HLA in healthy donors. General study results and limits: Likely technical artifact: a cluster of highly shared sequence variants. The authors later linked a missense DCLRE1C variant to TCR beta V- and J-gene trimming. In most subjects, TCR beta sequences reportedly gave accurate predictions of HLA-A and HLA-B alleles.

Both 60 Vbeta primers and 13 Jbeta primers went into the PCR. Sequencing was performed with immunoSEQ multiplex PCR; in TCRdb, only in-frame clones are kept and a portion is missing. The top ten clones hold less than 3% of a sample with more than 120,000 clones, about 79% of them seen once. Notes on this clone: What it binds is not known.

The sequenced material came from PBMCs. The TCR sequence derives from a male donor in good health and CMV-seronegative.

CDR3 DNA sequence: TGCGCCACCTCGGGGGGCCCGGGAGAGACCCAGTACTTC. It translates to CATSGGPGETQYF. The J gene is TRBJ2-5, the V gene TRBV5-1, with D possibly matching TRBD2 (7 bases). V was shortened by 9 bases and J by 4 bases, with 16 bases between the two germline ends. The CDR3 consists of 13 residues. Germline assignment: CDR1 SGHRS and CDR2 YFSETQ.